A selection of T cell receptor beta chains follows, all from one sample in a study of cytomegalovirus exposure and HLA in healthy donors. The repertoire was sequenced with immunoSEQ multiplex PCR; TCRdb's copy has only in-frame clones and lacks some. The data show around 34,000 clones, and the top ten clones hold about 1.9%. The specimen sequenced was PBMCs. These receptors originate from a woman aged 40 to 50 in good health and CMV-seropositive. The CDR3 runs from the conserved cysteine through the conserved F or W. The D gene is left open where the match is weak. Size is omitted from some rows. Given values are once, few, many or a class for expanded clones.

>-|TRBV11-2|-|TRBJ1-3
CASSNSGGGNTIYF
TGTGCCAGCAGCAACTCGGGGGGAGGAAACACCATATATTTT
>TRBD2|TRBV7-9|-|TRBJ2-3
CASTQTLAADTQYF
TGTGCCAGCACACAAACGCTAGCGGCAGATACGCAGTATTTT
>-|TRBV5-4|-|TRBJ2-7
CASSSRDISYEQYF
TGTGCCAGCAGCTCGAGGGATATATCCTACGAGCAGTACTTC
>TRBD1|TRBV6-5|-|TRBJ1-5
CASSYRQGSQPQHF
TGTGCCAGCAGTTACCGACAGGGCAGTCAGCCCCAGCATTTT
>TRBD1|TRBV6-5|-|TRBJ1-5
CASSSTGDPSQPQHF
TGTGCCAGCAGCTCAACAGGGGATCCGAGTCAGCCCCAGCATTTT
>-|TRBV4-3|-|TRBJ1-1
CASSQLAAGEIEAFF
TGCGCCAGCAGCCAATTGGCCGCAGGGGAAATTGAAGCTTTCTTT
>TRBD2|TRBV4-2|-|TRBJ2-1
CAPSPGLAGLVVGHEQFF
TGTGCCCCCAGCCCGGGACTAGCGGGACTCGTGGTGGGCCATGAGCAGTTCTTC
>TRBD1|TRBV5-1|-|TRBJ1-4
CASSLPGTGAEKLFF
TGCGCCAGCAGCCTACCCGGGACAGGGGCTGAAAAACTGTTTTTT
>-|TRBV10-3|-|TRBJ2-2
CAIGHNTGELFF
TGTGCCATCGGACACAACACCGGGGAGCTGTTTTTT
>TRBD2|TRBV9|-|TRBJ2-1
CASSVTLAGTYNEQFF
TGTGCCAGCAGCGTAACACTAGCGGGGACGTACAATGAGCAGTTCTTC
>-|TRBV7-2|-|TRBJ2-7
CASSSNRVAYEQYF
TGTGCCAGCAGCTCAAACAGGGTCGCCTACGAGCAGTACTTC
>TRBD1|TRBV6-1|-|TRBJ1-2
CASRGQGAGNYGYTF
TGTGCCAGCAGAGGACAGGGGGCAGGAAACTATGGCTACACCTTC
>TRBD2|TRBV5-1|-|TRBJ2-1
CASSRGTSGMAEQFF
TGCGCCAGCAGCCGGGGGACTAGCGGGATGGCTGAGCAGTTCTTC
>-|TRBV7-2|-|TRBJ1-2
CASSPQDYGYTF
TGTGCCAGCAGCCCCCAGGACTATGGCTACACCTTC
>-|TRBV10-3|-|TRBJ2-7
CATSAASRTYEQYF
TGTGCCACCTCAGCGGCTAGTCGAACCTACGAGCAGTACTTC
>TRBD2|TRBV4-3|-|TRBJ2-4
CASSQDGGNIQYF
TGCGCCAGCAGCCAAGACGGGGGGAACATTCAGTACTTC
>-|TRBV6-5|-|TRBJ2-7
CASSESLVRAYEQYF
TGTGCCAGCAGCGAGAGTCTTGTGCGGGCCTACGAGCAGTACTTC
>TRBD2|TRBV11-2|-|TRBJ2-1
CASSHPGLAGDNEQFF
TGTGCCAGCAGCCACCCGGGACTAGCGGGGGACAATGAGCAGTTCTTC
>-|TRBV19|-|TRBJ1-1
CASSPGQTLNTEAFF
TGTGCCAGTAGTCCCGGACAGACCCTAAACACTGAAGCTTTCTTT
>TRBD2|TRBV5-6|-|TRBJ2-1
CASSLIGGEGYNEQFF
TGTGCCAGCAGTTTAATCGGCGGGGAGGGGTACAATGAGCAGTTCTTC
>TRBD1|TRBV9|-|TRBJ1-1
CASSVTGFNTEAFF
TGTGCCAGCAGCGTGACAGGGTTTAACACTGAAGCTTTCTTT
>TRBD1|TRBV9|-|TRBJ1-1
CASSPQDRQNTEAFF
TGTGCCAGCAGCCCACAGGACAGGCAGAACACTGAAGCTTTCTTT
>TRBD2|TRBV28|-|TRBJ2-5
CASGTSGSQETQYF
TGTGCCAGCGGGACTAGCGGTTCTCAAGAGACCCAGTACTTC
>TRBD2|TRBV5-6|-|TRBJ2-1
CASFRLGRGLEDPYNEQFF
TGTGCCAGCTTCCGTCTTGGGAGGGGCCTCGAAGACCCCTACAATGAGCAGTTCTTC
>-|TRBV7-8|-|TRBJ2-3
CASSLALRAERTDTQYF
TGTGCCAGCAGCTTAGCGCTCAGAGCGGAGCGGACAGATACGCAGTATTTT
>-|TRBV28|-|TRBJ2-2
CASSPRGGQGSRELFF
TGTGCCAGCAGTCCTCGGGGGGGACAGGGAAGCCGGGAGCTGTTTTTT
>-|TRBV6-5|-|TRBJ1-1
CASRPGRNTEAFF
TGTGCCAGCAGGCCCGGGAGGAACACTGAAGCTTTCTTT
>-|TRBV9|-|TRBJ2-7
CASSVDSTAYEQYF
TGTGCCAGCAGCGTAGACTCCACCGCCTACGAGCAGTACTTC
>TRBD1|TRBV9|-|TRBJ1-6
CASRSGTDNSPLHF
TGTGCCAGCAGATCGGGGACAGATAATTCACCCCTCCACTTT
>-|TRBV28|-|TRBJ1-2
CASSFGRVYGYTF
TGTGCCAGCAGTTTCGGCAGGGTCTATGGCTACACCTTC
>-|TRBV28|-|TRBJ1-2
CASTRPMGFRDYGYTF
TGTGCCAGCACCCGCCCGATGGGGTTCAGGGACTATGGCTACACCTTC
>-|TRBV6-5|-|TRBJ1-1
CASSYLASLNTEAFF
TGTGCCAGCAGTTACCTGGCCAGTTTGAACACTGAAGCTTTCTTT
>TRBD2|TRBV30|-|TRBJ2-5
CAWSVGLAGETQYF
TGTGCCTGGAGTGTAGGACTAGCCGGAGAGACCCAGTACTTC
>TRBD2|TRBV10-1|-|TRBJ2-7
CASSPSGGNYEQYF
TGCGCCAGCAGTCCCAGCGGGGGGAACTACGAGCAGTACTTC
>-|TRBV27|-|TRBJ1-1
CASSPLDRVHTEAFF
TGTGCCAGCAGTCCCCTCGACCGGGTGCACACTGAAGCTTTCTTT
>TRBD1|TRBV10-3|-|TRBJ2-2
CAIRGQGNTGELFF
TGTGCCATCAGAGGACAGGGGAACACCGGGGAGCTGTTTTTT
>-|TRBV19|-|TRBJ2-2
CASRIQENTGELFF
TGTGCCAGTAGAATACAGGAGAACACCGGGGAGCTGTTTTTT
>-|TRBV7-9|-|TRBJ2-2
CASSLSEDSSNTGELFF
TGTGCCAGCAGCTTAAGTGAGGACAGTTCGAACACCGGGGAGCTGTTTTTT
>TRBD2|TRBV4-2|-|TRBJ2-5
CASSPSGGYQETQYF
TGTGCCAGCAGCCCCTCGGGGGGGTACCAAGAGACCCAGTACTTC
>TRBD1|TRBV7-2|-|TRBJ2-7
CASSSRDSRDEQYF
TGTGCCAGCAGCTCCCGGGACAGCCGGGACGAGCAGTACTTC
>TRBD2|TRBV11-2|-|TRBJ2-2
CASRPSGGTGELFF
TGTGCCAGCAGGCCTAGCGGGGGCACCGGGGAGCTGTTTTTT
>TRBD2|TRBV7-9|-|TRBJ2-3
CANHPLGEGLDTQYF
TGTGCCAACCACCCGTTGGGGGAGGGCTTGGATACGCAGTATTTT
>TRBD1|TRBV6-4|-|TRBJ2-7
CASSNPGQGTYEQYF
TGTGCCAGCAGCAATCCGGGACAGGGGACCTACGAGCAGTACTTC
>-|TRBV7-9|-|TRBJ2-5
CASSLTTAEETQYF
TGTGCCAGCAGCTTGACTACGGCAGAAGAGACCCAGTACTTC
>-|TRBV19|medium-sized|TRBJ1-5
CASSIDPWGGGETQPQHF
TGTGCCAGTAGTATAGATCCCTGGGGGGGCGGGGAAACTCAGCCCCAGCATTTT
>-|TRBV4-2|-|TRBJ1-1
CASSQGGRTEAFF
TGTGCCAGCAGCCAAGGAGGTCGAACTGAAGCTTTCTTT
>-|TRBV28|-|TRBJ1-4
CASSSRQVGNEKLFF
TGTGCCAGCTCCTCAAGACAGGTCGGTAATGAAAAACTGTTTTTT
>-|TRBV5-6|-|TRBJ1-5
CASSLLGASNQPQHF
TGTGCCAGCAGCTTGTTGGGAGCTAGCAATCAGCCCCAGCATTTT
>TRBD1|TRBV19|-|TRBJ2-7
CASSVGQVSYEQYF
TGTGCCAGTAGTGTGGGACAGGTCTCCTACGAGCAGTACTTC
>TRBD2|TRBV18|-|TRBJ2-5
CASSPSGGQETQYF
TGTGCCAGCTCACCTTCGGGGGGGCAAGAGACCCAGTACTTC
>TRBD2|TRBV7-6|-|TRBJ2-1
CASSSASGSTYNEQFF
TGTGCCAGCAGCTCAGCTAGCGGGAGTACCTACAATGAGCAGTTCTTC
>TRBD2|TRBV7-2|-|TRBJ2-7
CASSLVGSSGREYF
TGTGCCAGCAGCTTAGTTGGCTCTAGCGGGAGGGAGTACTTC
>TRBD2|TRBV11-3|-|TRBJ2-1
CASSQGLADRDEQFF
TGTGCCAGCAGCCAGGGACTAGCGGACAGGGATGAGCAGTTCTTC